The next 11 T cell receptor beta chains were all read from a single sample in a study of blood T cell repertoires in COVID-19 (dated by TCRdb to about 2020). Library preparation employed the immunoSEQ multiplex PCR assay. TCRdb holds this immuneACCESS table with in-frame rearrangements only. Some clones are missing; in checked studies, unresolved V genes explain under half, and the rest has no known cause. For this sample there are hundreds of thousands of clones; approximately 85% appear just once. About 5.4% of the sample lies in the top ten. Sequencing was carried out using peripheral blood. These TCRs come from a woman older than 75 with COVID-19, enrolled during active disease.

The chain has TRBV6-5 and TRBJ1-2; the match to TRBD1 covers 9 bases. CDR1 and CDR2 from the germline V gene are MNHEY and SVGAGI. The ends lost 5 bases at V and 8 bases at J; junction bases unmatched: 6. This CDR3 has 13 amino acids. CDR3 DNA: TGTGCCAGCAGTCTAGGACAGGGGTGGGGCTACACCTTC. Its protein product is CASSLGQGWGYTF.

Note on this clone: Germline and junction disagree at one end, which may indicate a read error. The genes are TRBV7-9 and TRBJ2-3; TRBD2 might be the D (5 bases). The CDR3 runs 14 residues. Germline V CDR1 and CDR2: SEHNR, FQNEAQ (reference sequence). The CDR3 protein is CASTLSGGTDTQYF. Here the CDR3 DNA reads TGTGCCAGCACCTTAAGCGGTGGCACAGATACGCAGTATTTT. The complete variable domain, with remaining parts taken from reference TRBV7-9 and TRBJ2-3, reads DTGVSQNPRHKITKRGQNVTFRCDPISEHNRLYWYRQTLGQGPEFLTYFQNEAQLEKSRLLSDRFSAERPKGSFSTLEIQRTEQGDSAMYLCASTLSGGTDTQYFGPGTRLTVL.

The chain combines TRBV6-5 with TRBJ1-6; D is unresolved. The germline V and J ends were trimmed by 0 bases and 10 bases, with 16 bases remaining between them. CDR1 and CDR2 (germline): MNHEY, SVGAGI. CDR3 size: 16 residues. The CDR3 sequence is CASSYSLIQVGSPLHF. The CDR3 DNA reads as TGTGCCAGCAGTTACTCGTTGATCCAAGTGGGCTCACCCCTCCACTTT.

V gene TRBV30 combines with J gene TRBJ2-3; D unclear. CDR3 length: 12 amino acids. Looked up from germline, CDR1 is GTSNPN and CDR2 is SVGIG (reference sequence). Trimming removed 0 bases from V and 9 bases from J, with 10 bases in between. This CDR3 reads CAWSVASPTQYF. The CDR3 DNA reads as TGTGCCTGGAGTGTGGCTTCCCCGACGCAGTATTTT.

The V and J genes are TRBV28 and TRBJ2-3, with TRBD1 matching 7 bases. CDR1 and CDR2 from the germline V gene are MDHEN and SYDVKM. Trimming cost V 7 bases and J 0 bases; bases outside gene matches: 16. This CDR3 is built from 18 residues. The CDR3 region is CASKLGGGQRTSTDTQYF. CDR3 in DNA: TGTGCCAGCAAGCTGGGTGGGGGACAGAGAACTAGCACAGATACGCAGTATTTT.

V is TRBV14 and J is TRBJ2-5, with D possibly matching TRBD2 (6 bases). CDR3 length: 13 residues. Trimming stripped 8 bases from V and 1 base from J, with 11 bases between. Germline values: CDR1 SGHDN, CDR2 FVKESK. CDR3 nucleotide sequence: TGTGCCAGCGGCGGGGTTACCCAAGAGACCCAGTACTTC. It yields the protein CASGGVTQETQYF.

This clone was seen once. V is TRBV5-1 and J is TRBJ2-3; TRBD2 matches 8 bases. The CDR3 consists of 15 residues. Germline loops: CDR1 SGHRS, CDR2 YFSETQ. V lost 0 bases and J lost 4; bases outside the gene matches: 4. The CDR3 reads CASSLGGGTPDTQYF. The CDR3 bases are TGCGCCAGCAGCTTGGGCGGGGGGACTCCAGATACGCAGTATTTT.

V gene TRBV9 combines with J gene TRBJ1-3; D gene ambiguous. Germline V gene sequence: CDR1 SGDLS, CDR2 YYNGEE. Trimming pared 3 bases from V and 0 bases from J, leaving 10 bases between. This CDR3 region has 15 residues. The CDR3 spells CASSARDISGNTIYF. The CDR3 DNA follows: TGTGCCAGCAGCGCGAGGGATATCTCTGGAAACACCATATATTTT.

J is TRBJ1-3 and V is TRBV18; weak D call: TRBD1 (5 bases). The CDR3 runs to 15 residues. V was trimmed by 0 bases and J by 2 bases, leaving 8 bases between them. Germline V gene lookup returns CDR1 KGHSH and CDR2 LQKENI. The CDR3 coding sequence is TGTGCCAGCTCACCACCGGCGGGGGCTGGAAACACCATATATTTT. Amino acids: CASSPPAGAGNTIYF. Full variable domain (missing parts from reference TRBV18 and TRBJ1-3): NAGVMQNPRHLVRRRGQEARLRCSPMKGHSHVYWYRQLPEEGLKFMVYLQKENIIDESGMPKERFSAEFPKEGPSILRIQQVVRGDSAAYFCASSPPAGAGNTIYFGEGSWLTVV.

The V gene is TRBV25-1, the J gene TRBJ1-3; no definite D call. Trimming stripped 8 bases from V and 0 bases from J, with 5 bases between. Germline V lookup: CDR1 MGHDK, CDR2 SYGVNS. This CDR3 has 12 residues. The CDR3 DNA is TGTGCCAGCCGGGGCTCTGGAAACACCATATATTTT. Translated, it gives CASRGSGNTIYF.

The CDR3 DNA sequence: TGTGCCAGCTCAGCCGGGACAGGGTCGTTGAACACTGAAGCTTTCTTT. Amino acids: CASSAGTGSLNTEAFF. The J gene is TRBJ1-1, the V gene TRBV18; 9 nucleotides align to TRBD1. The germline V gene encodes CDR1 KGHSH and CDR2 LQKENI. CDR3 size: 16 residues. After removal of 5 bases from V and 0 bases from J, the junction contained 7 bases not matched to a gene.